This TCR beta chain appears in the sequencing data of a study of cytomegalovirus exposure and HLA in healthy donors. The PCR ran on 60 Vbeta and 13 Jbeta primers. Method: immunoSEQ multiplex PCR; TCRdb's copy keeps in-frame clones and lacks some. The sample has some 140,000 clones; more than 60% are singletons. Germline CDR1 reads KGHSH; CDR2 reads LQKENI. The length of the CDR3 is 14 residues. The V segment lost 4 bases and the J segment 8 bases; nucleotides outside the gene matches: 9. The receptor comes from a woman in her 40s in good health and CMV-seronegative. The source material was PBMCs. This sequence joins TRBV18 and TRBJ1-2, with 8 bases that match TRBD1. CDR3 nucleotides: TGTGCCAGCTCACTTTCGCGGACAGGGCAGGGCTACACCTTC. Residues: CASSLSRTGQGYTF. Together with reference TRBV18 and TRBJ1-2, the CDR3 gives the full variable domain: NAGVMQNPRHLVRRRGQEARLRCSPMKGHSHVYWYRQLPEEGLKFMVYLQKENIIDESGMPKERFSAEFPKEGPSILRIQQVVRGDSAAYFCASSLSRTGQGYTFGSGTRLTVV.